This passage covers 19 T cell receptor beta chains from one sample sequenced in a study of identical twins. TCRdb redid the calling of the 5' RACE reads with MiXCR, one entry per CDR3 protein. The repertoire holds hundreds of thousands of distinct CDR3 sequences, roughly 8% seen once, with 0.75% to 1% in the top ten. These data also formed part of another study, on yellow fever vaccine responses in identical twins.

Source material: PBMCs. The receptors originated from a woman younger than 35 in good health.

This clonotype was observed a handful of times. The chain carries TRBV9 and TRBJ2-5; D is unclear. Trimming took 2 bases from V and 0 from J, leaving 8 bases between them. Germline CDR1 is SGDLS and CDR2 is YYNGEE. This CDR3 is 14 amino acids long. CDR3 sequence: CASSVDLYQETQYF. DNA of the CDR3: TGTGCCAGCAGCGTCGACCTTTACCAAGAGACCCAGTACTTC.

This clonotype was picked up a small number of times. The chain recombines TRBV5-1 with TRBJ2-1; TRBD1 is a possible D gene (5 bases). Germline assignment: CDR1 SGHRS and CDR2 YFSETQ. The CDR3 is 17 amino acids. The germline V and J ends were trimmed by 0 bases and 7 bases, with 20 bases remaining between them. The CDR3 loop reads CASSLETQGALRNEQFF. CDR3 sequence (DNA): TGCGCCAGCAGCTTGGAGACCCAAGGGGCACTCCGGAATGAGCAGTTCTTC.

This clonotype has more than one count but fewer than ten. CDR3 coding DNA: TGTGCCATTCTTCGCAGGAACAGCTCCTACAATGAGCAGTTCTTC. Its protein is CAILRRNSSYNEQFF. The chain employs TRBV10-3 and TRBJ2-1; no clear D. The CDR3 contains 15 residues. V shed 9 bases and J shed 0 bases, with 15 bases lying between them. The V gene's germline CDR1 is ENHRY and CDR2 SYGVKD.

A word on this clonotype: A much larger clone differs by one base, so this may be a read error. The rearrangement uses TRBV12-3 or TRBV12-4 and TRBJ1-6; 9 nucleotides match TRBD1. This CDR3 contains 15 residues. CDR3 region: CACSKSGTGISPLHF. CDR3 nucleotides: TGTGCCTGCAGTAAATCCGGGACAGGGATTTCACCCCTCCACTTT.

J is TRBJ2-1 and V is TRBV7-9, with D possibly TRBD2 on 6 matching bases. The CDR3 is 15 amino acids. The germline V gene encodes CDR1 SEHNR and CDR2 FQNEAQ (reference sequence). The ends were cut back, 3 bases at V and 3 bases at J, with 12 bases in the middle. CDR3 loop: CASSLLAMGYNEQFF. CDR3 bases: TGTGCCAGCAGCTTGCTAGCGATGGGCTACAATGAGCAGTTCTTC.

In this sample, this clonotype turned up a few times. The V gene is TRBV5-1, the J gene TRBJ2-3; possibly TRBD2 for D (6 bases). CDR3 size: 15 residues. CDR1 and CDR2 from the germline V gene are SGHRS and YFSETQ. V lost 4 bases to trimming and J lost 0 bases, with 12 bases between them. The CDR3 DNA sequence: TGCGCCAGCAGCGAGGACTATCCGAGCACAGATACGCAGTATTTT. This translates into CASSEDYPSTDTQYF.

This sequence joins TRBV7-8 and TRBJ2-7; 7 bases agree with TRBD1. Unmatched junction bases numbered 6, after V lost 5 bases and J lost 2 bases. The CDR3 loop spans 14 amino acids. The germline V gene encodes CDR1 SGHVS and CDR2 FQNEAQ. The CDR3 loop reads CASSHEQGPYEQYF. In DNA form, the CDR3 reads TGTGCCAGCAGCCATGAACAGGGGCCCTACGAGCAGTACTTC.

The J gene is TRBJ1-2, the V gene TRBV6-1; D not certain. CDR3 length: 15 amino acids. Germline V lookup: CDR1 MNHNS, CDR2 SASEGT. With 8 bases removed from V and 8 bases from J, the gap between germline ends came to 24 bases. CDR3 sequence: CASGRIGLVSGGYTF. CDR3 sequence (DNA): TGTGCCAGCGGACGAATTGGACTGGTGTCTGGGGGCTACACCTTC.

V gene TRBV20-1 combines with J gene TRBJ2-3, with TRBD2 as a possible D gene (5 bases). Germline loops: CDR1 DFQATT, CDR2 SNEGSKA (reference sequence). The CDR3 consists of 15 residues. Trimming stripped 6 bases from V and 4 bases from J, with 20 bases between. For the CDR3, the DNA is TGCAGTGCCCCCGCCGGGGTCGGGAAGTCAGATACGCAGTATTTT. This translates into CSAPAGVGKSDTQYF.

This clonotype was recorded a few times. The CDR3 is CSVEEGDRGYEQYF. CDR3 DNA sequence: TGCAGCGTTGAAGAGGGGGACAGGGGCTACGAGCAGTACTTC. The J gene is TRBJ2-7, the V gene TRBV29-1; 10 nucleotides line up with TRBD1. V gave up 0 bases and J gave up 3 bases; unmatched junction bases: 2. The CDR3 has 14 amino acids. Germline V gene data show CDR1 as SQVTM and CDR2 as ANQGSEA.

This clonotype was recorded a few times. The chain uses TRBV7-3 and TRBJ2-6, with 9 bases matching TRBD1. The CDR3 consists of 15 residues. Trimming at V came to 1 base and at J to 6 bases, leaving 1 base not matched to a gene. Per germline, CDR1 SGHTA and CDR2 FQGTGA. CDR3 sequence reads: CASSLNRGLANVLTF. The CDR3 region has the DNA TGTGCCAGCAGCTTAAACAGGGGGCTGGCCAACGTCCTGACTTTC.

This clonotype was seen many times. V usage is TRBV15 and J usage is TRBJ2-7, with TRBD2 identical over 8 bases. V lost 0 bases, J lost 0 bases, and 7 bases stayed unmatched. The V gene's germline CDR1 is LNHNV and CDR2 YYDKDF (reference sequence). The CDR3 has 17 residues. Here the CDR3 DNA reads TGTGCCACCAGCAGAGATCTTGGAGCGGGGGCCTCCTACGAGCAGTACTTC. Protein: CATSRDLGAGASYEQYF.

There are many counts of this clonotype. The chain is built from TRBV6-5 and TRBJ1-5; 7 nucleotides agree with TRBD1. The CDR3 runs to 17 residues. Trimming cost V 5 bases and J 0 bases; bases outside gene matches: 10. CDR1 and CDR2 from the germline V gene are MNHEY and SVGAGI. Here the CDR3 reads CASSNIPRGNSNQPQHF. CDR3 nucleotide sequence: TGTGCCAGCAGTAACATACCCAGGGGGAATAGCAATCAGCCCCAGCATTTT.

This clonotype was seen ten or more times. V and J are TRBV21-1 and TRBJ2-1; the D call in the table, TRBD1, was not verified against the DNA. TRBV21-1 is designated a pseudogene. The CDR3 spans 16 residues. The CDR3 reads CASTHKRDRGYNEQFF. The CDR3, as DNA: TGTGCCAGCACCCATAAAAGGGACAGGGGGTACAATGAGCAGTTCTTC.

The chain carries TRBV5-1 and TRBJ1-1; D is ambiguous. From germline, CDR1 is SGHRS and CDR2 YFSETQ. The V gene lost 1 base and the J gene lost 6 bases, with 7 bases spanning the gap. This CDR3 has 12 amino acids. CDR3 nucleotide sequence: TGCGCCAGCAGCTTGAGGTTACCTGAAGCTTTCTTT. This sequence encodes CASSLRLPEAFF.

The sample holds a few counts of this clonotype. The chain combines TRBV5-1 with TRBJ2-1; D possibly corresponds to TRBD2 (6 bases). Looked up from germline, CDR1 is SGHRS and CDR2 is YFSETQ. V was trimmed by 1 base and J by 6 bases, leaving 14 bases between them. The CDR3 has 15 residues. This CDR3 is CASSLLATVRNEQFF. CDR3 nucleotides: TGCGCCAGCAGCTTGCTAGCGACAGTCCGCAATGAGCAGTTCTTC. Drawing the rest from reference TRBV5-1 and TRBJ2-1, the complete variable domain is KAGVTQTPRYLIKTRGQQVTLSCSPISGHRSVSWYQQTPGQGLQFLFEYFSETQRNKGNFPGRFSGRQFSNSRSEMNVSTLELGDSALYLCASSLLATVRNEQFFGPGTRLTVL.

V is TRBV21-1 and J is TRBJ2-7; the table's D call TRBD2 went unverified against the DNA. TRBV21-1 is deemed a pseudogene. The CDR3 covers 20 residues. CDR3 DNA sequence: TGTGCCGAAAATCTAGCGGGGGACACCCACCCGTGGGTGAGCTCCTACGAGCAGTACTTC. Protein sequence: CAENLAGDTHPWVSSYEQYF.

V and J are TRBV10-3 and TRBJ1-5; D is ambiguous. Germline values: CDR1 ENHRY, CDR2 SYGVKD. CDR3 size: 13 residues. The V and J ends lost 6 bases and 7 bases respectively, with 13 bases between them. The CDR3 coding sequence is TGTGCCATCAGACCCGAAGAAGGGCAGCCCCAGCATTTT. Translation gives CAIRPEEGQPQHF.

This clonotype turned up a few times. This chain connects TRBV10-3 to TRBJ2-5, with TRBD1 matching over 7 bases. After removal of 6 bases from V and 5 bases from J, the junction contained 9 bases not matched to a gene. The CDR3 spans 14 residues. In germline, CDR1 is ENHRY, CDR2 SYGVKD. The CDR3 DNA is TGTGCCATCAGCACAGGGGCCTCCTGGGAGACCCAGTACTTC. It encodes CAISTGASWETQYF.